Presented here are 8 T cell receptor beta chains from one specimen sequenced in a study of blood T cell repertoires in COVID-19. The repertoire was sequenced with immunoSEQ multiplex PCR; TCRdb's copy has only in-frame clones and lacks some. The table includes 200,000 to 250,000 clones, just under 90% detected once. The sequenced sample was PBMCs or T cells enriched from blood (not recorded which). The receptors come from a man in his forties or fifties who had been exposed to COVID-19.

This chain uses TRBV28 with TRBJ1-1; D may be TRBD1 (5 bases). The germline V gene encodes CDR1 MDHEN and CDR2 SYDVKM. The CDR3 has 16 residues. V shed 5 bases and J shed 3 bases, with 19 bases lying between them. CDR3: CASSPIQATGDTEAFF. The CDR3 DNA reads as TGTGCCAGCAGTCCTATACAAGCTACAGGAGACACTGAAGCTTTCTTT.

This clone occurred once. The CDR3 loop reads CASSLLAGGNNEQFF. The DNA of the CDR3 is TGCGCCAGCAGCCTCCTAGCGGGAGGGAACAATGAGCAGTTCTTC. The chain couples TRBV5-1 to TRBJ2-1, with 12 bases identical to TRBD2. Trimming at V came to 4 bases and at J to 5 bases, leaving 4 bases not matched to a gene. CDR3 length: 15 residues. Per the germline V gene, CDR1 is SGHRS and CDR2 is YFSETQ.

This sequence joins TRBV5-1 and TRBJ2-1, with TRBD2 matching over 7 bases. This CDR3 comprises 13 residues. Germline CDR1 SGHRS, CDR2 YFSETQ. Trimming took 1 base from V and 10 from J; bases not matched to a gene: 5. The CDR3 DNA reads as TGCGCCAGCAGCTTGTACGGGGGGAACGAGCAGTTCTTC. Protein sequence: CASSLYGGNEQFF.

The CDR3 nucleotides read TGTGCCACCAGCGGACAGGGCTACGAGCAGTACTTC. Encoded protein: CATSGQGYEQYF. The rearrangement joins TRBV15 to TRBJ2-7, with 8 bases matching TRBD1. In germline, CDR1 is LNHNV, CDR2 YYDKDF (reference sequence). The CDR3 loop spans 12 amino acids. The ends lost 5 bases at V and 3 bases at J; junction bases unmatched: 0.

The chain combines TRBV28 with TRBJ1-5; D might be TRBD1 (5 bases). CDR1 is MDHEN, CDR2 SYDVKM, per germline. The length of the CDR3 is 14 residues. The V end lost 3 bases, the J end lost 5 bases, and 11 bases lay between the germline ends. In nucleotides, the CDR3 is TGTGCCAGCAGTTTTTGGCAGGGCTATCAGCCCCAGCATTTT. This gives the protein CASSFWQGYQPQHF.

This clone was seen a single time. The V and J genes are TRBV3-1 (or the pseudogene TRBV3-2) and TRBJ2-2, with a possible D match to TRBD1 (6 bases). The CDR3 is 13 amino acids. Germline values: CDR1 LGHDT, CDR2 YNNKEL (reference sequence). Trimming took off 8 bases at V and 2 bases at J, with 9 bases between the two ends. CDR3 protein: CASGQTNTGELFF. The CDR3 region has the DNA TGTGCCAGCGGACAGACAAACACCGGGGAGCTGTTTTTT.

The chain recombines TRBV2 with TRBJ2-7; perhaps TRBD1 as D (5 bases). In germline, CDR1 is SNHLY, CDR2 FYNNEI. CDR3 size: 14 residues. Trimming removed 6 bases from V and 2 bases from J, with 14 bases in between. CDR3 sequence: CASRGRQSTYEQYV. The CDR3 bases are TGTGCCAGCAGGGGAAGACAGAGTACCTACGAGCAGTACGTC.

The chain is built from TRBV5-1 and TRBJ1-1, with D hard to call. This CDR3 is 13 amino acids long. The ends were cut back, 2 bases at V and 1 base at J, with 6 bases in the middle. The germline V gene has CDR1 SGHRS and CDR2 YFSETQ. CDR3: CASSFTANTEAFF. Here the CDR3 DNA reads TGCGCCAGCAGCTTTACAGCGAACACTGAAGCTTTCTTT.